Presented here are 32 T cell receptor beta chains from one specimen sequenced in a study of cytomegalovirus exposure and HLA in healthy donors. Use of 60 Vbeta and 13 Jbeta primers characterized the PCR. The repertoire was sequenced with immunoSEQ multiplex PCR; TCRdb's copy has only in-frame clones and lacks some. The repertoire has about 190,000 clones, 70% to 75% of them found once; the top ten carry about 3.1%. Sequencing was performed on PBMCs. The receptors come from a woman aged 30 to 39 in good health and CMV-seropositive.

V usage is TRBV28 and J usage is TRBJ2-7, with 9 bases fitting TRBD2. Germline V gene data show CDR1 as MDHEN and CDR2 as SYDVKM. The V segment lost 5 bases and the J segment 2 bases; nucleotides outside the gene matches: 10. The CDR3 is made up of 16 amino acids. The chain's CDR3 is CASSPGAGGLPYEQYF. DNA for the CDR3: TGTGCCAGCAGTCCGGGGGCGGGAGGGCTCCCCTACGAGCAGTACTTC.

The chain recombines TRBV6-5 with TRBJ2-7; weak D call: TRBD2 (6 bases). This CDR3 is 13 amino acids long. The germline CDR1 and CDR2 sequences are MNHEY and SVGAGI. V gave up 5 bases and J gave up 2 bases, with 10 bases separating them. The CDR3 DNA follows: TGTGCCAGCAGTCGGGGGACCACCTACGAGCAGTACTTC. This codes for CASSRGTTYEQYF.

The chain joins TRBV7-8 to TRBJ2-2; D perhaps matches TRBD2 (5 bases). This CDR3 has 16 residues. CDR1 and CDR2 from the germline V gene are SGHVS and FQNEAQ. V was trimmed by 5 bases and J by 0 bases, leaving 13 bases between them. CDR3 protein: CASSEGLGANTGELFF. CDR3 bases: TGTGCCAGCAGCGAAGGACTGGGTGCGAACACCGGGGAGCTGTTTTTT.

The J gene is TRBJ2-7, the V gene TRBV28; 7 positions agree with TRBD2. The ends lost 5 bases at V and 4 bases at J; junction bases unmatched: 5. Per germline, CDR1 MDHEN and CDR2 SYDVKM. The CDR3 consists of 13 residues. The CDR3 is CASSPVGGYEQYF. DNA of the CDR3: TGTGCCAGCAGTCCCGTGGGGGGGTACGAGCAGTACTTC.

This rearrangement joins TRBV7-9 to TRBJ2-7, with 13 positions matching TRBD2. Germline CDR1 and CDR2: SEHNR and FQNEAQ (reference sequence). The CDR3 loop spans 16 amino acids. V shed 2 bases and J 6 bases; nucleotides not matched to a gene: 7. The CDR3 DNA reads as TGTGCCAGCAGCTTACGGACTAGCGGGAGTATCTCCGAGCAGTACTTC. Residues: CASSLRTSGSISEQYF. Looking up the rest from reference TRBV7-9 and TRBJ2-7 gives the full variable domain: DTGVSQNPRHKITKRGQNVTFRCDPISEHNRLYWYRQTLGQGPEFLTYFQNEAQLEKSRLLSDRFSAERPKGSFSTLEIQRTEQGDSAMYLCASSLRTSGSISEQYFGPGTRLTVT.

The chain has TRBV13 and TRBJ2-7; 10 bases agree with TRBD2. CDR1 and CDR2 (germline): PRHDT, FYEKMQ (reference sequence). V shed 3 bases, J shed 4 bases, and the junction held 3 bases outside the gene matches. This CDR3 spans 14 amino acids. Written as DNA, the CDR3 is TGTGCCAGCAGCTTTAGCGGGAGGTTTTACGAGCAGTACTTC. Translation gives CASSFSGRFYEQYF.

The chain is built from TRBV29-1 and TRBJ2-5, with 13 bases identical to TRBD2. The J call may not be correct, given that the DNA end is closer to TRBJ2-7. The length of the CDR3 is 16 residues. Germline V CDR1 and CDR2: SQVTM, ANQGSEA. The CDR3 DNA follows: TGCAGCGCTCTCGAGGGACTAGCGGGAAGAAATTACGAGCAGTACTTC. Its protein product is CSALEGLAGRNYEQYF.

The chain is built from TRBV2 and TRBJ1-2, with D perhaps matching TRBD1 (6 bases). Trimming pared 6 bases from V and 8 bases from J, leaving 19 bases between. CDR1 is SNHLY and CDR2 is FYNNEI in the germline V gene. The length of the CDR3 is 14 residues. The DNA of the CDR3 is TGTGCCAGCAGAGATACAGGGCATATAGGGGGCTACACCTTC. This translates into CASRDTGHIGGYTF.

The chain is built from TRBV2 and TRBJ1-1; TRBD1 matches at 7 bases. The germline V gene has CDR1 SNHLY and CDR2 FYNNEI. The CDR3 contains 14 residues. Here the CDR3 DNA reads TGTGCTACGCGACAGGGATGGATGAACACTGAAGCTTTCTTT. Amino acid sequence: CATRQGWMNTEAFF.

This clone has a single count. The chain recombines TRBV10-3 with TRBJ2-3; 8 nucleotides agree with TRBD2. V lost 10 bases and J lost 0; bases outside the gene matches: 6. CDR1 and CDR2 from the germline V gene are ENHRY and SYGVKD. This CDR3 comprises 14 residues. CDR3 residues: CATRAGGSTDTQYF. The DNA for the CDR3 is TGTGCCACAAGGGCGGGGGGTAGCACAGATACGCAGTATTTT.

V and J are TRBV4-1 and TRBJ2-3, with TRBD1 as a possible D gene (6 bases). CDR1 and CDR2 from the germline V gene are MGHRA and YSYEKL. The germline V and J ends were trimmed by 8 bases and 3 bases, with 15 bases remaining between them. CDR3 size: 14 residues. In DNA form, the CDR3 reads TGCGCCAGCTCTCAGGGGCCCCAAACAGATACGCAGTATTTT. Its translation is CASSQGPQTDTQYF.

This sequence joins TRBV7-9 and TRBJ1-5, with D tentatively TRBD1 (6 bases). V lost 5 bases and J 5 bases, leaving 16 bases between the germline ends. Germline-derived CDR1 and CDR2 are SEHNR and FQNEAQ (reference sequence). The CDR3 covers 15 residues. CDR3 nucleotide sequence: TGTGCCAGCAGCGGACCCGGGACAAGCGATCAGCCCCAGCATTTT. Translated, it gives CASSGPGTSDQPQHF.

This clone appeared once. V is TRBV4-2 and J is TRBJ2-6; maybe TRBD2 (5 bases). The CDR3 sequence is 21 residues long. CDR1 is LGHNA and CDR2 is YNFKEQ in the germline V gene. Trimming shortened V by 2 bases and J by 0 bases, and 23 bases separated the two germline ends. The CDR3 spells CASSQMDSLGGLGSGANVLTF. The DNA of the CDR3 is TGTGCCAGCAGCCAAATGGATAGTTTAGGAGGTTTGGGCTCTGGGGCCAACGTCCTGACTTTC.

The J gene is TRBJ2-1, the V gene TRBV7-9; 9 bases fit TRBD2. Trimming took 5 bases from V and 4 from J; bases not matched to a gene: 9. The germline CDR1 and CDR2 sequences are SEHNR and FQNEAQ (reference sequence). The CDR3 extends over 16 amino acids. The CDR3 protein is CASSPPRSGGYNEQFF. Here the CDR3 DNA reads TGTGCCAGCAGCCCTCCCCGAAGCGGGGGGTACAATGAGCAGTTCTTC. Full variable domain (missing parts from reference TRBV7-9 and TRBJ2-1): DTGVSQNPRHKITKRGQNVTFRCDPISEHNRLYWYRQTLGQGPEFLTYFQNEAQLEKSRLLSDRFSAERPKGSFSTLEIQRTEQGDSAMYLCASSPPRSGGYNEQFFGPGTRLTVL.

This clone was seen more than once but under ten times. The chain employs TRBV11-2 and TRBJ2-7; the match to TRBD1 covers 9 bases. The CDR3 totals 15 residues. Per the germline V gene, CDR1 is SGHAT and CDR2 is FQNNGV. The junction had 6 bases not matched to a gene; V was cut back by 1 base and J by 5 bases. The CDR3 sequence: CASSLVKGQGNEQYF. The CDR3, as DNA: TGTGCCAGCAGCTTAGTCAAGGGACAGGGCAACGAGCAGTACTTC.

The chain uses TRBV6-6 and TRBJ2-1, with D possibly being TRBD2 (6 bases). The V gene lost 2 bases and the J gene lost 8 bases, with 13 bases spanning the gap. Per germline, CDR1 MNHNY and CDR2 SVGAGI (reference sequence). This CDR3 has 14 residues. The CDR3 DNA reads as TGTGCCAGCAGTTACCTGGGGGGTTTGGATGAGCAGTTCTTC. This codes for CASSYLGGLDEQFF.

V gene TRBV19 combines with J gene TRBJ1-1; D remains unclear. Trimming stripped 7 bases from V and 3 bases from J, with 12 bases between. The germline CDR1 and CDR2 sequences are LNHDA and SQIVND (reference sequence). The CDR3 loop spans 13 amino acids. The CDR3 region is CASTVSIDTEAFF. As DNA, the CDR3 is TGTGCCAGTACAGTCAGTATCGACACTGAAGCTTTCTTT.

A single count supports this clone. The rearrangement joins TRBV9 to TRBJ1-1, with D uncertain. The V end was cut by 1 base, the J end by 2 bases, with 9 bases between. The CDR3 has 14 amino acids. The V gene's germline CDR1 is SGDLS and CDR2 YYNGEE. The CDR3 sequence: CASSVLERNTEAFF. In DNA, the CDR3 is TGTGCCAGCAGCGTATTGGAGAGAAACACTGAAGCTTTCTTT.

The CDR3 here is CASSTLPGLAAQGEQYF. The CDR3 DNA is TGCGCCAGCAGCACCTTACCGGGACTAGCGGCTCAAGGGGAGCAGTACTTC. The V and J genes are TRBV5-1 and TRBJ2-7, with TRBD2 matching over 11 bases. The ends lost 4 bases at V and 7 bases at J; junction bases unmatched: 16. Per germline, CDR1 SGHRS and CDR2 YFSETQ. This CDR3 spans 17 amino acids.

The CDR3 protein is CASSSTWDRARQLAGHYEQYF. Here the CDR3 DNA reads TGCGCCAGCAGCTCAACCTGGGACAGGGCCCGTCAACTAGCGGGGCACTACGAGCAGTACTTC. The chain has TRBV5-1 and TRBJ2-7, with D tentatively TRBD2 (10 bases). The CDR3 runs to 21 residues. V was cut by 3 bases and J by 3 bases, with 34 bases left in between. Per the germline V gene, CDR1 is SGHRS and CDR2 is YFSETQ.

The CDR3 nucleotides are TGCGCCAGCAGGGGAGCGGGGATCTACGAGCAGTACTTC. Residues: CASRGAGIYEQYF. The chain uses TRBV10-2 and TRBJ2-7; 7 nucleotides align to TRBD2. Germline-derived CDR1 and CDR2 are WSHSY and SAAADI. The V and J ends lost 6 bases and 3 bases, in that order; junction bases with no gene match: 5. The CDR3 runs 13 residues.

This clone was picked up one time. The rearrangement links TRBV27 to TRBJ2-5; tentatively, D is TRBD1 (6 bases). The DNA matches TRBJ2-7 better at its end, which makes the J call doubtful. Germline-derived CDR1 and CDR2 are MNHEY and SMNVEV (reference sequence). The CDR3 runs to 14 residues. CDR3 sequence: CASSLRGRGYEQYF. CDR3 nucleotides: TGTGCCAGCAGTTTGAGGGGGAGAGGCTACGAGCAGTACTTC.

This clone was counted between two and nine times. J is TRBJ2-7 and V is TRBV20-1, with D maybe TRBD2 (5 bases). The V end lost 3 bases, the J end lost 7 bases, and 7 bases lay between the germline ends. Germline CDR1 DFQATT, CDR2 SNEGSKA (reference sequence). This CDR3 contains 10 residues. CDR3 amino acids: CSARQREQYF. The CDR3 coding sequence is TGCAGTGCTAGGCAGCGGGAGCAGTACTTC.

J is TRBJ2-3 and V is TRBV4-1; weak D call: TRBD2 (5 bases). The CDR3 consists of 14 residues. Trimming took 0 bases from V and 3 from J, leaving 7 bases between them. Germline V lookup: CDR1 MGHRA, CDR2 YSYEKL. The CDR3 DNA follows: TGCGCCAGCAGCCAAGAAACTAGGACAGATACGCAGTATTTT. This translates into CASSQETRTDTQYF.

This clone has only one observation. V is TRBV9 and J is TRBJ1-5, with 9 bases aligning to TRBD1. The V gene end was trimmed by 4 bases and the J gene end by 2 bases; junction bases not matched to a gene: 4. The CDR3 has 15 amino acids. The germline V gene encodes CDR1 SGDLS and CDR2 YYNGEE. The chain's CDR3 is CASSPWDRGNQPQHF. Here the CDR3 DNA reads TGTGCCAGCAGCCCCTGGGACAGGGGCAATCAGCCCCAGCATTTT.

The table lists this clone with a few counts. The CDR3 protein is CASHRGFAQPQHF. In DNA form, the CDR3 reads TGTGCCAGCCACAGGGGCTTCGCTCAGCCCCAGCATTTT. This chain links TRBV28 with TRBJ1-5; 7 bases are a match to TRBD1. Germline loops: CDR1 MDHEN, CDR2 SYDVKM. V lost 8 bases and J lost 6; bases outside the gene matches: 7. The CDR3 is made up of 13 amino acids.

The V and J genes are TRBV5-6 and TRBJ2-1; D not resolved. The germline V and J ends were trimmed by 4 bases and 0 bases, with 17 bases remaining between them. Germline lookup yields CDR1 SGHDT and CDR2 YYEEEE. This CDR3 region has 17 residues. The DNA for the CDR3 is TGTGCCAGCAGCCCGCCCGGCGGCCCGAACTCCTACAATGAGCAGTTCTTC. This translates into CASSPPGGPNSYNEQFF. Full variable domain (missing parts from reference TRBV5-6 and TRBJ2-1): DAGVTQSPTHLIKTRGQQVTLRCSPKSGHDTVSWYQQALGQGPQFIFQYYEEEERQRGNFPDRFSGHQFPNYSSELNVNALLLGDSALYLCASSPPGGPNSYNEQFFGPGTRLTVL.

The CDR3 reads CASRPNTGYGYTF. As DNA, the CDR3 is TGTGCCAGCAGACCTAACACAGGGTATGGCTACACCTTC. The genes are TRBV11-2 and TRBJ1-2, with D perhaps TRBD1 (6 bases). Trimming pared 6 bases from V and 5 bases from J, leaving 13 bases between. CDR3 length: 13 residues. In germline, CDR1 is SGHAT, CDR2 FQNNGV.

V usage is TRBV6-1 and J usage is TRBJ2-7; D remains ambiguous. The ends were cut back, 2 bases at V and 0 bases at J, with 5 bases in the middle. CDR3 length: 13 amino acids. Germline CDR1 reads MNHNS; CDR2 reads SASEGT. The CDR3 DNA follows: TGTGCCAGCAGTGAAACTGCCTCCTACGAGCAGTACTTC. This sequence encodes CASSETASYEQYF.

J is TRBJ2-1 and V is TRBV4-2; D possibly corresponds to TRBD2 (6 bases). Per the germline V gene, CDR1 is LGHNA and CDR2 is YNFKEQ. V lost 0 bases and J lost 4, with 13 bases in between. This CDR3 region has 16 residues. In DNA, the CDR3 is TGTGCCAGCAGCCAAGAGGAGGGAATGGGGTACAATGAGCAGTTCTTC. Its protein product is CASSQEEGMGYNEQFF.

This clone came up a few times. This chain joins TRBV6-6 and TRBJ1-5; TRBD1 might be the D (5 bases). Germline V lookup: CDR1 MNHNY, CDR2 SVGAGI (reference sequence). V was shortened by 6 bases and J by 6 bases, with 15 bases between the two germline ends. CDR3 size: 14 residues. The CDR3 reads CASSLGRGGQPQHF. The DNA for the CDR3 is TGTGCCAGCAGCTTAGGGAGGGGAGGTCAGCCCCAGCATTTT.

On this clone itself: This CDR3 is also generated by other DNA sequences in the sample. The V gene is TRBV4-1, the J gene TRBJ2-7; D uncertain. The germline V gene encodes CDR1 MGHRA and CDR2 YSYEKL. V lost 0 bases and J 0 bases, leaving 3 bases between the germline ends. This CDR3 is built from 13 residues. The CDR3 protein is CASSQESSYEQYF. DNA of the CDR3: TGCGCCAGCAGCCAAGAGAGCTCCTACGAGCAGTACTTC.